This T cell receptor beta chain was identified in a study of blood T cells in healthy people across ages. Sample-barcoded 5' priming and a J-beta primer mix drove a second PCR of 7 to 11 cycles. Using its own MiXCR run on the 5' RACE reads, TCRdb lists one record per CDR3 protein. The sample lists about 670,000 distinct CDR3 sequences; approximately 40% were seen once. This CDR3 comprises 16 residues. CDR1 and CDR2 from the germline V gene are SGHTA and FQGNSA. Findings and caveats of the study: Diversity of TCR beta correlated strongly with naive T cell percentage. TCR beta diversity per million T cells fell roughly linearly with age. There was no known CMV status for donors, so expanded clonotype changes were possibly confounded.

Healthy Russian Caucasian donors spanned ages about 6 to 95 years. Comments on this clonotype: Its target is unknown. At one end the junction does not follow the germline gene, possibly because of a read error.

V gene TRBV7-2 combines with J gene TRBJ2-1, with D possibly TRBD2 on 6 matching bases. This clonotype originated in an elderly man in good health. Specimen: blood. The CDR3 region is CAGRESSGATDNEQFF. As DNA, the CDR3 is TGTGCCGGCAGAGAAAGTAGCGGCGCGACCGACAATGAGCAGTTCTTC.